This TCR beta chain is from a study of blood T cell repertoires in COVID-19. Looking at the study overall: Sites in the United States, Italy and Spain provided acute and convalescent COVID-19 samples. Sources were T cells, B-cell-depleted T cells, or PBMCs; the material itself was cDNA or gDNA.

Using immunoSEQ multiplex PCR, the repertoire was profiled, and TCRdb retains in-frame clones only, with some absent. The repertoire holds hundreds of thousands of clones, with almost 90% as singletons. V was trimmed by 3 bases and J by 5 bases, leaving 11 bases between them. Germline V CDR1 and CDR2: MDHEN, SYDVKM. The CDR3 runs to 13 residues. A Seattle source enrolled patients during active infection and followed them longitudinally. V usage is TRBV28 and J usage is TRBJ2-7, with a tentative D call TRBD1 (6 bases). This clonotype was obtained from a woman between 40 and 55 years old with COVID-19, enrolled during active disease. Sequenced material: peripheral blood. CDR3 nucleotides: TGTGCCAGCAGTTTGGTGGACAGAAACGAGCAGTACTTC. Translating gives CASSLVDRNEQYF.